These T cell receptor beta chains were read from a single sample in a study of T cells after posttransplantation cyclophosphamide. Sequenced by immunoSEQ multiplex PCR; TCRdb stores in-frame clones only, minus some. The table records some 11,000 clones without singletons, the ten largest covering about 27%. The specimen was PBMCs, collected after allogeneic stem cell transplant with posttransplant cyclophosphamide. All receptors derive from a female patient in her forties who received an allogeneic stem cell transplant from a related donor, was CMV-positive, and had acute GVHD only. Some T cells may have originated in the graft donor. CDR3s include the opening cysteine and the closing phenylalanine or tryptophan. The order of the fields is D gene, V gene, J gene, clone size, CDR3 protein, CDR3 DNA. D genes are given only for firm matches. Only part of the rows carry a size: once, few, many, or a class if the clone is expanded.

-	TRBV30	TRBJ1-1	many	CAWSAGVNTEAFF	TGTGCCTGGAGTGCAGGGGTGAACACTGAAGCTTTCTTT
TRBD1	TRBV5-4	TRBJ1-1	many	CASSILQGEAPEAFF	TGTGCCAGCAGCATACTTCAGGGGGAAGCACCTGAAGCTTTCTTT
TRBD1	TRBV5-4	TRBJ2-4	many	CASSSPGQKNIQYF	TGTGCCAGCAGCTCACCGGGACAGAAAAACATTCAGTACTTC
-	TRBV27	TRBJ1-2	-	CASSLRIGGAGGYGYTF	TGTGCCAGCAGTTTAAGAATAGGGGGTGCGGGGGGCTATGGCTACACCTTC
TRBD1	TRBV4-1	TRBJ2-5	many	CASSQGDRRETQYF	TGCGCCAGCAGCCAAGGGGACAGGCGAGAGACCCAGTACTTC
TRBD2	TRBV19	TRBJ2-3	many	CASGRGGSTDTQYF	TGTGCCAGTGGGCGCGGGGGGTCCACAGATACGCAGTATTTT
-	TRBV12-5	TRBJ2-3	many	CASGLLGGGNTQYF	TGTGCTAGTGGTTTGCTAGGGGGCGGGAATACGCAGTATTTT
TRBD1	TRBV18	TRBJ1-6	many	CASSPTVTGDNSPLHF	TGTGCCAGCTCACCAACTGTGACAGGGGATAATTCACCCCTCCACTTT
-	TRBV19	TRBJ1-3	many	CASKGVGPVLSGNTIYF	TGTGCCAGTAAGGGAGTAGGGCCCGTCCTCTCTGGAAACACCATATATTTT
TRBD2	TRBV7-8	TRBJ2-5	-	CASSFRLAETQYF	TGTGCCAGCAGCTTCAGACTAGCAGAGACCCAGTACTTC
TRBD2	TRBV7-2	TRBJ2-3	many	CASSILAGGEDTQYF	TGTGCCAGCAGCATTCTAGCGGGAGGGGAAGATACGCAGTATTTT
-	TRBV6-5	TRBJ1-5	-	CASSSGGACNQPQHF	TGTGCCAGCAGTTCGGGGGGGGCATGCAATCAGCCCCAGCATTTT
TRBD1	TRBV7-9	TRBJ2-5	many	CASSFGTGGETQYF	TGTGCCAGCAGCTTCGGGACAGGGGGAGAGACCCAGTACTTC
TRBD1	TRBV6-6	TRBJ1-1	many	CATGQGGTEAFF	TGTGCCACCGGACAGGGCGGCACTGAAGCTTTCTTT
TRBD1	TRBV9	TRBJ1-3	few	CASSVEMGTAGNTIYF	TGTGCCAGCAGCGTAGAGATGGGGACAGCAGGAAACACCATATATTTT
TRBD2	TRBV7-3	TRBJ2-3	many	CASSPAGGTDTQYF	TGTGCCAGCAGCCCAGCGGGGGGCACAGATACGCAGTATTTT
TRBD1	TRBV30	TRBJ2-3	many	CAWSGQGSTTQYF	TGTGCCTGGAGTGGACAGGGTTCAACTACGCAGTATTTT
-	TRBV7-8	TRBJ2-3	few	CASSLTGPTDTQYF	TGTGCCAGCAGCTTAACGGGTCCCACAGATACGCAGTATTTT
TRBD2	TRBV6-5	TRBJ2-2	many	CASRYRTSGNTGELFF	TGTGCCAGCAGGTACCGGACTAGCGGGAACACCGGGGAGCTGTTTTTT
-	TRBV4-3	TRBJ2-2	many	CASRLDRTTGELFF	TGCGCCAGCAGACTAGACAGGACCACCGGGGAGCTGTTTTTT
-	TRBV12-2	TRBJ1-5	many	CASRLAFWGQVLYSNQPQHF	TGTGCAAGTCGCTTAGCGTTTTGGGGACAGGTACTTTATAGCAATCAGCCCCAGCATTTT
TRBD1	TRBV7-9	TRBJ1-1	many	CASSLAVTGGLNTEAFF	TGTGCCAGCAGCTTAGCGGTGACAGGGGGACTGAACACTGAAGCTTTCTTT
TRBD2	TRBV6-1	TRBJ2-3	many	CASARLAGSTDTQYF	TGTGCCAGCGCCAGACTAGCGGGTAGCACAGATACGCAGTATTTT
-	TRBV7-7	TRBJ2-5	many	CASSRGGRGETQYF	TGTGCCAGCAGCCGTGGGGGGCGGGGGGAGACCCAGTACTTC
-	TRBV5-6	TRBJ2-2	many	CASSRTATTGELFF	TGTGCCAGCAGCAGGACAGCAACCACCGGGGAGCTGTTTTTT
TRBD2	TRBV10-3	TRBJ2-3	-	CAIGETSGLTDTQYF	TGTGCCATCGGGGAGACTAGCGGTCTCACAGATACGCAGTATTTT
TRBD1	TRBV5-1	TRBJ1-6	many	CASSPPGTGNSPLHF	TGCGCCAGCAGCCCGCCCGGGACAGGCAATTCACCCCTCCACTTT
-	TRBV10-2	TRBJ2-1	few	CATRDWGVNEQFF	TGCGCCACCCGGGACTGGGGGGTCAATGAGCAGTTCTTC
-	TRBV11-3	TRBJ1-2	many	CASSPFEGGGYTF	TGTGCCAGCAGCCCATTTGAGGGCGGGGGCTACACCTTC
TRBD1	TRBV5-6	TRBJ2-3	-	CASSRRTGWVTDTQYF	TGTGCCAGCAGCAGGAGGACAGGGTGGGTTACAGATACGCAGTATTTT